This TCR beta chain stems from a study of control samples from healthy donors and cancer patients. The table came from immunoSEQ multiplex PCR; TCRdb's copy has only in-frame clones and leaves some out. Of 63,000 or so clones listed, 75% to 90% are singletons. Trimming shortened V by 5 bases and J by 0 bases, and 10 bases separated the two germline ends. Germline V gene sequence: CDR1 LNHDA, CDR2 SQIVND (reference sequence). This CDR3 has 14 residues. The V gene is TRBV19, the J gene TRBJ1-2; D is possibly TRBD1 (5 bases). This TCR was recovered from a man in his fifties in good health. The sample taken for sequencing was blood. The CDR3 DNA follows: TGTGCCAGTAGTTTGGACACGGCTAACTATGGCTACACCTTC. It encodes CASSLDTANYGYTF.